The 5 T cell receptor beta chains below all came from one sample that was sequenced in a study of blood T cell repertoires in COVID-19. TCRdb's copy holds only in-frame clones and misses some; the assay was immunoSEQ multiplex PCR. The data show just over 95,000 clones, roughly 82% seen once. Sequencing used peripheral blood. All receptors come from an elderly man with acute or convalescent COVID-19.

This clone is a singleton in its sample. This chain uses TRBV15 with TRBJ1-5; the D is unclear. V shed 1 base and J shed 0 bases, with 13 bases lying between them. Germline values: CDR1 LNHNV, CDR2 YYDKDF (reference sequence). CDR3 size: 17 residues. The CDR3: CATSRVATGSSNQPQHF. CDR3 sequence (DNA): TGTGCCACCAGCAGAGTAGCGACGGGCTCTAGCAATCAGCCCCAGCATTTT.

The V gene is TRBV7-9, the J gene TRBJ1-5, with D tentatively TRBD1 (6 bases). The germline gives CDR1 SEHNR, CDR2 FQNEAQ (reference sequence). Trimming removed 5 bases from V and 7 bases from J, with 12 bases in between. This CDR3 spans 13 amino acids. CDR3 sequence: CASSPQGTQPQHF. CDR3 nucleotides: TGTGCCAGCAGCCCACAGGGTACCCAGCCCCAGCATTTT.

This clone was counted a few times. The chain couples TRBV18 to TRBJ1-5; tentatively, D is TRBD1 (6 bases). V was shortened by 4 bases and J by 2 bases, with 6 bases between the two germline ends. CDR3 length equals 13 residues. Germline CDR1 KGHSH, CDR2 LQKENI. The CDR3 here is CASSQGGNQPQHF. In DNA form, the CDR3 reads TGTGCCAGCTCACAGGGGGGCAATCAGCCCCAGCATTTT.

In its sample, this clone was seen a few times. This chain connects TRBV19 to TRBJ2-7; 9 bases match TRBD1. V shed 1 base and J 3 bases; nucleotides not matched to a gene: 4. From germline, CDR1 is LNHDA and CDR2 SQIVND (reference sequence). The CDR3 is 15 amino acids. This chain's CDR3 is CASSIGGTGSYEQYF. The CDR3 DNA is TGTGCCAGTAGTATAGGCGGGACAGGGAGCTACGAGCAGTACTTC. Supplemented by reference TRBV19 and TRBJ2-7, the full variable domain reads DGGITQSPKYLFRKEGQNVTLSCEQNLNHDAMYWYRQDPGQGLRLIYYSQIVNDFQKGDIAEGYSVSREKKESFPLTVTSAQKNPTAFYLCASSIGGTGSYEQYFGPGTRLTVT.

J is TRBJ2-7 and V is TRBV4-1, with D possibly TRBD1 on 6 matching bases. Germline V lookup: CDR1 MGHRA, CDR2 YSYEKL. This CDR3 comprises 11 residues. The germline V and J ends were trimmed by 3 bases and 9 bases, with 9 bases remaining between them. Here the CDR3 DNA reads TGCGCCAGCAGCCAGCTGGACAGGCAGTACTTC. This gives the protein CASSQLDRQYF.